Each of the 30 T cell receptor beta chains below was sequenced from the same sample in a study of tumor-infiltrating lymphocytes in primary liver carcinoma. Bulk tissue was left unsorted, and RNA and DNA were co-extracted from roughly 20-30 mg of it. The input was 450 to 500 ng total RNA; TCR beta cDNA was made from it with a constant-region primer. A slightly modified ARM-PCR protocol with three nested multiplex PCR rounds produced these TCR beta libraries. Rounds one and two of PCR, each of approximately 11 cycles, were primed with TRBV1-TRBV30 forward primers and a C-beta reverse primer. TCRdb itself ran the multiplex PCR reads through MiXCR, one entry per CDR3 protein. Among tens of thousands of distinct CDR3 sequences listed, around 78% were seen once. Material: liver tumor tissue from sampling region 3. The sample's subset: tumor region T3, left-lateral pole. All receptors derive from a man aged 40-50 years with primary liver carcinoma and hepatitis B virus infection.

As to this clonotype: The junction and the germline gene differ at one end; a read error may be behind it. The chain links TRBV11-2 to TRBJ2-2, with a possible D match to TRBD2 (6 bases). The CDR3 runs 17 residues. Germline CDR1 SGHAT, CDR2 FQNNGV. CDR3 sequence: CASSLALGGANTGGLFF. The DNA of the CDR3 is TGTGCTAGCAGCTTAGCGTTAGGAGGAGCGAACACCGGGGGGCTGTTTTTT.

For this clonotype: Germline is not matched at one junction end, which may reflect a read error. V usage is TRBV12-3 or TRBV12-4 and J usage is TRBJ2-4; 13 bases are shared with TRBD2. This CDR3 is built from 18 residues. The CDR3 loop reads CANSAGTSGTLAKNIQNF. In DNA, the CDR3 is TGTGCCAACAGTGCCGGGACTAGCGGGACGCTAGCCAAAAACATTCAGAACTTC.

This clonotype came up a few times. This clone may be a read error of a much larger clone one base away. In nucleotides, the CDR3 is TGTGCCAGCAGGGACCCTAGCGGGGTGTCGGGTGAGCAGTCCTTC. Translation gives CASRDPSGVSGEQSF. The chain employs TRBV28 and TRBJ2-1; 9 nucleotides agree with TRBD2. This CDR3 is 15 amino acids long. Per the germline V gene, CDR1 is MDHEN and CDR2 is SYDVKM.

As to this clonotype: Sequence at one end of the junction differs from germline and may be a read error. The genes are TRBV6-5 and TRBJ2-1; D remains unclear. CDR3 length: 17 residues. The germline CDR1 and CDR2 sequences are MNHEY and SVGAGI. The CDR3 region is CASSYSSSRSQVMTQFF. The CDR3 region has the DNA TGCGCCAGCAGTTACTCGAGTAGCAGGAGTCAAGTGATGACCCAATTCTTC.

Of note for this clonotype: A read error is possible here, since a much larger clone lies one base away. This rearrangement joins TRBV19 to TRBJ1-1; 7 nucleotides agree with TRBD1. The CDR3 is 15 residues long. The V gene's germline CDR1 is LNHDA and CDR2 SQIVND (reference sequence). CDR3 residues: CASCIGQGVRTEAFF. In DNA, the CDR3 is TGTGCCAGTTGTATCGGGCAGGGGGTAAGGACTGAAGCTTTCTTT. Full variable domain (rest looked up from reference TRBV19 and TRBJ1-1): DGGITQSPKYLFRKEGQNVTLSCEQNLNHDAMYWYRQDPGQGLRLIYYSQIVNDFQKGDIAEGYSVSREKKESFPLTVTSAQKNPTAFYLCASCIGQGVRTEAFFGQGTRLTVV.

This clonotype was observed a few times. V usage is TRBV20-1 and J usage is TRBJ2-1, with 12 bases matching TRBD2. CDR1 is DFQATT, CDR2 SNEGSKA, per germline (reference sequence). The CDR3 is 15 residues long. V was clipped by 6 bases and J by 9 bases; unmatched bases: 12. The CDR3 protein is CSAKRPTSGGSEQFF. The CDR3 DNA is TGCAGTGCGAAAAGGCCGACTAGCGGGGGTAGTGAGCAGTTCTTC.

The chain joins TRBV5-1 to TRBJ2-7, with 7 bases that match TRBD2. Germline assignment: CDR1 SGHRS and CDR2 YFSETQ. CDR3 length: 17 residues. The CDR3 nucleotides are TGCGCAGGCAGCTTTGACATGGACCCGGGGGGAGGCTACGAGCAGTACTTC. It specifies CAGSFDMDPGGGYEQYF.

This chain joins TRBV14 and TRBJ1-1, with D tentatively TRBD1 (6 bases). The CDR3 has 15 amino acids. V lost 1 base and J 10 bases, leaving 19 bases between the germline ends. Germline CDR1 SGHDN, CDR2 FVKESK. The CDR3 coding sequence is TGTGCCAGCAGCCAAGGTTCCCGGGACAAGTCGGGAGCTTTCTTT. It codes for CASSQGSRDKSGAFF.

The chain employs TRBV19 and TRBJ2-1; tentatively, D is TRBD1 (6 bases). The CDR3 totals 17 residues. Germline lookup yields CDR1 LNHDA and CDR2 SQIVND (reference sequence). Trimming removed 7 bases at V and 0 bases at J, with 19 bases between. The CDR3 DNA reads TGTGCCAGTAAAGGGGGTCCGGGACATAGCTCCTACAATGAGCAGTTCTTC. Its protein is CASKGGPGHSSYNEQFF.

For this clonotype: A junction boundary mismatches the germline segment, possibly from a read error. In nucleotides, the CDR3 is TGCGCCAACAGTGACCACGTGAAAGAGACCCAGCACTTC. Protein: CANSDHVKETQHF. The V gene is TRBV10-1, the J gene TRBJ2-5; D is undetermined. Germline CDR1 is WNHNN and CDR2 is SYGVQD (reference sequence). The length of the CDR3 is 13 residues.

Regarding this clonotype: One end of the junction is discordant with germline, which a read error may explain. This chain links TRBV5-4 with TRBJ1-6; TRBD1 aligns across 7 bases. Germline V CDR1 and CDR2: SGHNT, YYREEE (reference sequence). The CDR3 runs to 13 residues. CDR3 region: CASSIDPEGALHF. CDR3 nucleotide sequence: TGTGCCAGCAGCATAGATCCGGAGGGGGCCCTACACTTT. Based on the CDR3 plus reference TRBV5-4 and TRBJ1-6, the full variable domain is ETGVTQSPTHLIKTRGQQVTLRCSSQSGHNTVSWYQQALGQGPQFIFQYYREEENGRGNFPPRFSGLQFPNYSSELNVNALELDDSALYLCASSIDPEGALHFGNGTRLTVT.

This clonotype was detected only a few times. The conserved closing phenylalanine or tryptophan is absent in this CDR3, likely reflecting a read error. The chain recombines TRBV6-2 or TRBV6-3 with TRBJ2-7, with D unclear. This CDR3 has 16 amino acids. Germline V lookup: CDR1 MNHEY, CDR2 SVGEGT. With 5 bases removed from V and 5 bases from J, the gap between germline ends came to 22 bases. CDR3 region: CASSGSLGFIYHEQYL. In nucleotides, the CDR3 is TGTGCCAGCAGTGGCTCCTTGGGATTCATTTACCACGAGCAGTACCTC.

Concerning this clonotype: Here the CDR3 omits its conserved ending phenylalanine or tryptophan, so a read error is the likely source. The J gene is TRBJ2-7, the V gene TRBV5-1; 11 bases agree with TRBD2. There are 15 residues in the CDR3. Looked up from germline, CDR1 is SGHRS and CDR2 is YFSETQ. V gave up 6 bases and J gave up 0 bases; unmatched junction bases: 5. The CDR3 here is CASTTTSGNSYEQYL. In DNA, the CDR3 is TGCGCCAGCACCACGACTAGCGGGAACTCCTACGAGCAGTACCTC.

This rearrangement joins TRBV6-2 or TRBV6-3 to TRBJ2-7; D call uncertain. Germline loops: CDR1 MNHEY, CDR2 SVGEGT. The CDR3 totals 12 residues. Trimming took 8 bases from V and 3 from J, leaving 11 bases between them. DNA of the CDR3: TGTGCCAGCGGTTTTGTCAGCTACGAGCAGTACTTC. Its translation is CASGFVSYEQYF.

By its share, this clonotype is large. This sequence joins TRBV11-1 and TRBJ1-1; D is unclear. Trimming took 5 bases from V and 4 from J, leaving 17 bases between them. The CDR3 has 15 residues. Per germline, CDR1 SGHAT and CDR2 FQDESV (reference sequence). CDR3: CASSAGLSMITEAFF. In DNA form, the CDR3 reads TGTGCCAGCAGCGCCGGACTCAGTATGATCACTGAAGCTTTCTTT.

This clonotype was counted many times. The chain links TRBV14 to TRBJ2-3, with no clear D. V was shortened by 0 bases and J by 7 bases, with 11 bases between the two germline ends. CDR3 length: 14 amino acids. The germline V gene has CDR1 SGHDN and CDR2 FVKESK. Written as DNA, the CDR3 is TGTGCCAGCAGCCAAGATCATTGGGGAAATACGCAGTATTTT. Translated, it gives CASSQDHWGNTQYF.

In its sample, this clonotype ranks as medium-sized. The chain recombines TRBV5-5 with TRBJ2-1; no definite D call. CDR3 length equals 15 residues. The germline CDR1 and CDR2 sequences are SGHKS and YYEKEE (reference sequence). Trimming stripped 0 bases from V and 4 bases from J, with 11 bases between. The chain's CDR3 is CASSLVPGRYNEQFF. The CDR3 DNA is TGTGCCAGCAGCTTGGTTCCCGGACGGTACAATGAGCAGTTCTTC. Combining the CDR3 with reference TRBV5-5 and TRBJ2-1 gives the whole variable domain DAGVTQSPTHLIKTRGQQVTLRCSPISGHKSVSWYQQVLGQGPQFIFQYYEKEERGRGNFPDRFSARQFPNYSSELNVNALLLGDSALYLCASSLVPGRYNEQFFGPGTRLTVL.

With regard to this clonotype: The junction and the germline gene differ at one end; a read error may be behind it. The chain joins TRBV5-1 to TRBJ2-2; possible D gene TRBD2, 5 bases. CDR3 length: 16 residues. In germline, CDR1 is SGHRS, CDR2 YFSETQ. This CDR3 is CASSLEDFDPAGELSF. Here the CDR3 DNA reads TGTGCCAGCAGCTTGGAGGACTTTGATCCCGCCGGGGAACTGTCTTTT.

This clonotype is medium-sized within its sample. The genes are TRBV4-2 and TRBJ2-7, with 9 positions matching TRBD2. V was clipped by 0 bases and J by 3 bases; unmatched bases: 3. The CDR3 length is 15 residues. CDR1 is LGHNA and CDR2 is YNFKEQ in the germline V gene. The CDR3 reads CASSQDRLAVYEQYF. In nucleotides, the CDR3 is TGTGCCAGCAGCCAAGATCGACTAGCGGTCTACGAGCAGTACTTC.

On this clonotype itself: A read error may account for a junction end that differs from germline. The chain has TRBV6-5 and TRBJ2-7; D is possibly TRBD1 (6 bases). Per the germline V gene, CDR1 is MNHEY and CDR2 is SVGAGI. CDR3 size: 14 residues. The CDR3 reads CASSTRDKPYEQYF. CDR3 nucleotide sequence: TGTGCCAGCAGTACCCGGGACAAGCCCTACGAGCAGTATTTC.

With regard to this clonotype: No conserved phenylalanine or tryptophan is present at the end of the CDR3, so a read error is the likely explanation. The chain links TRBV11-1 to TRBJ1-1; D unclear. CDR3 length: 15 residues. With 5 bases removed from V and 11 bases from J, the gap between germline ends came to 24 bases. Germline values: CDR1 SGHAT, CDR2 FQDESV (reference sequence). This chain's CDR3 is CASSAGLSMIIDAFY. CDR3 DNA sequence: TGTGCCAGCAGCGCCGGACTCAGTATGATCATTGATGCTTTCTAT.

Details on this clonotype: Relative to the germline gene, one junction end is altered; a read error may explain this. The chain joins TRBV6-6 to TRBJ2-1; D may be TRBD2 (5 bases). Per the germline V gene, CDR1 is MNHNY and CDR2 is SVGAGI (reference sequence). There are 16 residues in the CDR3. CDR3 DNA sequence: TGTGCCAGCAATTACCCCACTACCGGGATAGCGAATGAGCGGTTCTTC. Translating gives CASNYPTTGIANERFF.

With respect to this clonotype: The conserved closing phenylalanine or tryptophan is absent in this CDR3, likely reflecting a read error. This chain links TRBV11-2 with TRBJ2-5, with 8 bases lining up with TRBD2. This CDR3 contains 16 residues. With 5 bases clipped from V and 7 bases from J, the junction kept 15 bases outside the gene matches. The V gene's germline CDR1 is SGHAT and CDR2 FQNNGV. The CDR3 sequence is CASSQTPDGGEGTQYS. Written as DNA, the CDR3 is TGTGCCAGCAGCCAAACTCCTGACGGGGGGGAAGGGACCCAGTACTCC.

This clonotype was observed once. The junction does not match germline at one end; this may be a read error. J is TRBJ2-7 and V is TRBV12-3 or TRBV12-4, with 11 bases matching TRBD1. CDR3 length: 15 residues. The CDR3 region has the DNA TGTGCCAGCTGTTTAGGACAGGGGGCCAACTGCAAGCAGTACTTC. This gives the protein CASCLGQGANCKQYF.

With respect to this clonotype: At one of its ends the junction is not consistent with the germline gene, which may arise from a read error. The V and J genes are TRBV29-1 and TRBJ2-7; 9 positions agree with TRBD2. The CDR3 spans 14 residues. Germline lookup yields CDR1 SQVTM and CDR2 ANQGSEA. CDR3 protein: CIVVLAGVFYEQYF. The CDR3 nucleotides are TGCATCGTTGTTTTAGCGGGAGTATTCTACGAACAGTACTTC.

Comment on this clonotype: The junction shows a germline mismatch at one end, possibly a read error. This chain uses TRBV6-5 with TRBJ1-6; 7 bases fit TRBD1. The CDR3 runs to 17 residues. Germline CDR1 MNHEY, CDR2 SVGAGI. CDR3 sequence (DNA): TGTGGCAGCAGTTATTGGGGGATAGGGACAGTTGGCTCACCCCTCCACTTT. It encodes CGSSYWGIGTVGSPLHF.

For this clonotype: No conserved phenylalanine or tryptophan ends this CDR3, so it is likely a read error. This chain links TRBV28 with TRBJ2-1, with D perhaps matching TRBD1 or TRBD2 (5 bases each). Trimming stripped 3 bases from V and 8 bases from J, with 14 bases between. This CDR3 has 14 residues. The germline V gene encodes CDR1 MDHEN and CDR2 SYDVKM. The CDR3 nucleotides read TGTGCCAGCAGTTTTTCCAGGGTGGGGGATGAGCAGTTCTCC. Translated: CASSFSRVGDEQFS.

Only one count was recorded for this clonotype. A single base separates this from a much larger clone, so it may be a read error. This chain links TRBV29-1 with TRBJ2-5; 7 bases are a match to TRBD2. Germline V gene lookup returns CDR1 SQVTM and CDR2 ANQGSEA. The CDR3 totals 13 residues. CDR3 loop: CIVGGRAAKTQYF. CDR3 nucleotides: TGCATCGTTGGTGGGAGGGCCGCTAAGACCCAGTACTTC.

Comments on this clonotype: No conserved phenylalanine or tryptophan ends this CDR3, so it is likely a read error. The chain employs TRBV10-3 and TRBJ2-1; 7 positions match TRBD2. CDR3 length: 13 amino acids. The germline V gene encodes CDR1 ENHRY and CDR2 SYGVKD. In nucleotides, the CDR3 is TGTGTCATCAGTAAGCGGGACGACGGGGAGCAGTTCCTC. Translating gives CVISKRDDGEQFL.

With respect to this clonotype: A read error is likely, as this CDR3 ends without the conserved phenylalanine or tryptophan. The chain links TRBV11-2 to TRBJ2-5; 8 bases agree with TRBD2. This CDR3 region has 16 residues. Germline lookup yields CDR1 SGHAT and CDR2 FQNNGV. J lost 3 bases, V lost 10 bases, and 16 bases had no gene match. The CDR3: CATTRTPGGGKETQYS. Written as DNA, the CDR3 is TGTGCCACCACCCGAACTCCTGGCGGGGGGAAAGAGACCCAGTACTCC.